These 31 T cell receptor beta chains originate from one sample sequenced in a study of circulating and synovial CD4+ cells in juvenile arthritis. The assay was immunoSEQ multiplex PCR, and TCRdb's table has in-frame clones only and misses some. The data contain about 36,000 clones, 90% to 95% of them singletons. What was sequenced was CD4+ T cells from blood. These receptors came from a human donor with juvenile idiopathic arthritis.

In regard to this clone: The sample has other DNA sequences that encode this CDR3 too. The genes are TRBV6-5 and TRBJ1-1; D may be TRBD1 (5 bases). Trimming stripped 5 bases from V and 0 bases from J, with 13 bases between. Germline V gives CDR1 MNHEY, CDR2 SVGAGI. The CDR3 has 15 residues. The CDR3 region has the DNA TGTGCCAGCAGTCCGACAGTACCCATGAACACTGAAGCTTTCTTT. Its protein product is CASSPTVPMNTEAFF.

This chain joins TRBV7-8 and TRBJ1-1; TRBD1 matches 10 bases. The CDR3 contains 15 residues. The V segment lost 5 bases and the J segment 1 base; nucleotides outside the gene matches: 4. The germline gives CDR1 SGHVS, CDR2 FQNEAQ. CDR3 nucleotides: TGTGCCAGCAGCCTGCGGGACAGGGGGAACACTGAAGCTTTCTTT. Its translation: CASSLRDRGNTEAFF.

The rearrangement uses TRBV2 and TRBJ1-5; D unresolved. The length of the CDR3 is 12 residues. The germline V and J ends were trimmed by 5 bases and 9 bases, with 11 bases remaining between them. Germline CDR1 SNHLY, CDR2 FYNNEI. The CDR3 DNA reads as TGTGCCAGCAGTCCGAAGAGGTGGCCCCAGCATTTT. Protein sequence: CASSPKRWPQHF.

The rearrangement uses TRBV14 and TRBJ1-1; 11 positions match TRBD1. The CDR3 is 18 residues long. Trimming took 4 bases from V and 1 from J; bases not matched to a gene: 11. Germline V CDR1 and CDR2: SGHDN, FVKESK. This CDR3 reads CASSPFPGQGVKNTEAFF. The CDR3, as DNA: TGTGCCAGCAGCCCCTTTCCGGGACAGGGGGTGAAGAACACTGAAGCTTTCTTT. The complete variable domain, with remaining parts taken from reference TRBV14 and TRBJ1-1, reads EAGVTQFPSHSVIEKGQTVTLRCDPISGHDNLYWYRRVMGKEIKFLLHFVKESKQDESGMPNNRFLAERTGGTYSTLKVQPAELEDSGVYFCASSPFPGQGVKNTEAFFGQGTRLTVV.

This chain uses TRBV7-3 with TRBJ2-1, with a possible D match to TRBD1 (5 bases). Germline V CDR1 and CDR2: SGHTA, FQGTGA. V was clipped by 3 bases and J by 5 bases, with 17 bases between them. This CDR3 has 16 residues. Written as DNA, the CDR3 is TGTGCCAGCAGCTTGTTGGGGCCCAGGGCCAACAATGAGCAGTTCTTC. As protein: CASSLLGPRANNEQFF.

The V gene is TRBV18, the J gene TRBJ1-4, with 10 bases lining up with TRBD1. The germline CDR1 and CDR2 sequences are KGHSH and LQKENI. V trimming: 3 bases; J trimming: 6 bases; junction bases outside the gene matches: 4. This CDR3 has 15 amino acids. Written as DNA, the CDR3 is TGTGCCAGCTCACCCCGACAGGGGGCGGATGAAAAACTGTTTTTT. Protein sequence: CASSPRQGADEKLFF. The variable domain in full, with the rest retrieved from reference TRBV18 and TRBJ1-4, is NAGVMQNPRHLVRRRGQEARLRCSPMKGHSHVYWYRQLPEEGLKFMVYLQKENIIDESGMPKERFSAEFPKEGPSILRIQQVVRGDSAAYFCASSPRQGADEKLFFGSGTQLSVL.

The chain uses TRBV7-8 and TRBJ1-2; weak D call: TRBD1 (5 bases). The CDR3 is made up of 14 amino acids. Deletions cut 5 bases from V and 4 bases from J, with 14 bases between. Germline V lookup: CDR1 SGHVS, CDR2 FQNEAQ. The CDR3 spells CASSPRQSFYGYTF. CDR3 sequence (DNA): TGTGCCAGCAGCCCGCGACAGTCTTTCTATGGCTACACCTTC.

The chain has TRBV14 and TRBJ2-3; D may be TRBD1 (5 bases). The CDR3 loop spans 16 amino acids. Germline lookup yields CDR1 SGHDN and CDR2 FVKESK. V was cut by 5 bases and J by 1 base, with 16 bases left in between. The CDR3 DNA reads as TGTGCCAGCAGCTCGCAGTGGGGCTCGGGCACAGATACGCAGTATTTT. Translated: CASSSQWGSGTDTQYF.

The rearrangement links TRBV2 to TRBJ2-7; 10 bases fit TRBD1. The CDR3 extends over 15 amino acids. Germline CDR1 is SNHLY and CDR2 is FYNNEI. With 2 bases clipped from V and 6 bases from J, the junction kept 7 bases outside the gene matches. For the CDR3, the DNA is TGTGCCAGCAGTGAAAGGGGGACAGGGGTTGCCGAGCAGTACTTC. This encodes CASSERGTGVAEQYF.

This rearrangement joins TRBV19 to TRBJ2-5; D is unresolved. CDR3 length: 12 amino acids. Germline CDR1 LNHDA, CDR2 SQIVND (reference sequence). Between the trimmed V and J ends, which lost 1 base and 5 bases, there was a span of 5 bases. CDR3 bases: TGTGCCAGTAGTATAGCGTCCGAGACCCAGTACTTC. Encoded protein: CASSIASETQYF.

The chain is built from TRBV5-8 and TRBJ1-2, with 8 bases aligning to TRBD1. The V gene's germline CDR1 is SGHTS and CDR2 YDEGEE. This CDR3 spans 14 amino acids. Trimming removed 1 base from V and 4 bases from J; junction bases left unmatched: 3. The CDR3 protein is CASSLQGASYGYTF. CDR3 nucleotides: TGTGCCAGCAGCTTGCAGGGGGCTTCCTATGGCTACACCTTC.

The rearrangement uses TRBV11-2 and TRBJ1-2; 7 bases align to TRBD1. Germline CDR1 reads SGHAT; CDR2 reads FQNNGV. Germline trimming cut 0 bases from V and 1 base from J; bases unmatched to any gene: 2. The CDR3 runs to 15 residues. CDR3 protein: CASSLEGGVNYGYTF. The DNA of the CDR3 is TGTGCCAGCAGCTTAGAAGGGGGCGTTAACTATGGCTACACCTTC.

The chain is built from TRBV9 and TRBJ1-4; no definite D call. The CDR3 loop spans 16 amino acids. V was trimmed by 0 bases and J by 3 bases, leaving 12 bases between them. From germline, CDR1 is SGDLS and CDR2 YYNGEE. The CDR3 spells CASSVVGGLANEKLFF. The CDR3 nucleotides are TGTGCCAGCAGCGTAGTCGGAGGGCTGGCTAATGAAAAACTGTTTTTT.

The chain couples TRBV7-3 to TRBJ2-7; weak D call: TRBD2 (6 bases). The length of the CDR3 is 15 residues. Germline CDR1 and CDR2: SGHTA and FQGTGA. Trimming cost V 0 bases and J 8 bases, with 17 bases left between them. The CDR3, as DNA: TGTGCCAGCAGCTTAACGGCGGGGACGGGCGTCCAGCAGTACTTC. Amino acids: CASSLTAGTGVQQYF.

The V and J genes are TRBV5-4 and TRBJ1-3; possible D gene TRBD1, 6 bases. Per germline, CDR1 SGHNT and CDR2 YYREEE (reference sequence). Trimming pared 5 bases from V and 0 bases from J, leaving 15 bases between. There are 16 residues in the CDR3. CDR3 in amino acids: CASSSRGPNSGNTIYF. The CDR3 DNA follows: TGTGCCAGCAGTTCGCGGGGGCCGAACTCTGGAAACACCATATATTTT.

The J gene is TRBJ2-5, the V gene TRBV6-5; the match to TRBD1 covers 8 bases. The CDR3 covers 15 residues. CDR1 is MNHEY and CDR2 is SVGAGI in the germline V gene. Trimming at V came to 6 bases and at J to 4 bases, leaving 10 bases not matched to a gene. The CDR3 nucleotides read TGTGCCAGCAGCGACGTAGGACAGGGCGGAGAGACCCAGTACTTC. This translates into CASSDVGQGGETQYF.

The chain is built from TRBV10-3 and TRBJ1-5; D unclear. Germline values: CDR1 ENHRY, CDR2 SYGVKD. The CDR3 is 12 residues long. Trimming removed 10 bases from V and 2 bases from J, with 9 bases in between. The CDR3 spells CATPHCNQPQHF. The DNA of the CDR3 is TGTGCCACCCCTCACTGCAATCAGCCCCAGCATTTT.

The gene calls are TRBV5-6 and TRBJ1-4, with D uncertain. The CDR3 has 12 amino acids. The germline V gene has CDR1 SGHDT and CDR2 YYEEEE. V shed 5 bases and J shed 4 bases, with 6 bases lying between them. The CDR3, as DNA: TGTGCCAGCAGGCGGGGTAATGAAAAACTGTTTTTT. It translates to CASRRGNEKLFF.

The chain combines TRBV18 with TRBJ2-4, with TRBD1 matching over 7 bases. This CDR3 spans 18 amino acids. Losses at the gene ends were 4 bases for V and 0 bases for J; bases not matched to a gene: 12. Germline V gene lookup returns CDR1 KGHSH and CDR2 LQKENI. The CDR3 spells CASSQAGGEKLAKNIQYF. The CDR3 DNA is TGTGCCAGCTCACAGGCAGGGGGAGAAAAACTAGCCAAAAACATTCAGTACTTC.

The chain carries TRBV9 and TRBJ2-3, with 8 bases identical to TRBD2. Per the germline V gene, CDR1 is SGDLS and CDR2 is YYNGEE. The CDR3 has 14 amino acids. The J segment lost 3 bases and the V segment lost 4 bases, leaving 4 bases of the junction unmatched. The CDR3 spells CASSSIAGTDTQYF. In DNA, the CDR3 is TGTGCCAGCAGCTCGATAGCGGGAACAGATACGCAGTATTTT.

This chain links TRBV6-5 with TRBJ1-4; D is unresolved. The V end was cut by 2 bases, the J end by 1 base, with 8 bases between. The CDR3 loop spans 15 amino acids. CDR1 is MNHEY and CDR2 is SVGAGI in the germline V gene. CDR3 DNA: TGTGCCAGCAGTTACGTCCGGGGAACTAATGAAAAACTGTTTTTT. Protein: CASSYVRGTNEKLFF.

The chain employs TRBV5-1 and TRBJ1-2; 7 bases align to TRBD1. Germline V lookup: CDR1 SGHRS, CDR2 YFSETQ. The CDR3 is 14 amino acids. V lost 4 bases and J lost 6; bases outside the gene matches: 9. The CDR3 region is CASSRPDRDHGYTF. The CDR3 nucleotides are TGCGCCAGCAGCCGCCCTGACAGGGACCATGGCTACACCTTC. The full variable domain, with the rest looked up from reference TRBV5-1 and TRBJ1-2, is KAGVTQTPRYLIKTRGQQVTLSCSPISGHRSVSWYQQTPGQGLQFLFEYFSETQRNKGNFPGRFSGRQFSNSRSEMNVSTLELGDSALYLCASSRPDRDHGYTFGSGTRLTVV.

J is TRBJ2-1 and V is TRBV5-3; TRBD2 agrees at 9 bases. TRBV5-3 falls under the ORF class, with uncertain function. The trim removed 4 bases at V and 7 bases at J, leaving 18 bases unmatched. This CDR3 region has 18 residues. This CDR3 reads CARSEPGLAASHQNEQFF. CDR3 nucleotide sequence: TGTGCCAGAAGCGAGCCGGGACTAGCAGCCTCGCACCAAAATGAGCAGTTCTTC.

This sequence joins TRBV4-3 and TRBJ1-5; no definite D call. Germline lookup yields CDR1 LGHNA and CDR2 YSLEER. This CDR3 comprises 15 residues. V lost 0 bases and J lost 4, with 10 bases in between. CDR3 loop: CASSQDWMENQPQHF. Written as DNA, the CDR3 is TGCGCCAGCAGCCAAGATTGGATGGAGAATCAGCCCCAGCATTTT.

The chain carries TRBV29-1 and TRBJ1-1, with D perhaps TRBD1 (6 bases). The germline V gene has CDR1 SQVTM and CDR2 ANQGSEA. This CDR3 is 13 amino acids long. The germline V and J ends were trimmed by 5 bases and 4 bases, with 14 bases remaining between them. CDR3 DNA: TGCAGCGTTCAGGGGCGCGGGGGCACTGAAGCTTTCTTT. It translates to CSVQGRGGTEAFF.

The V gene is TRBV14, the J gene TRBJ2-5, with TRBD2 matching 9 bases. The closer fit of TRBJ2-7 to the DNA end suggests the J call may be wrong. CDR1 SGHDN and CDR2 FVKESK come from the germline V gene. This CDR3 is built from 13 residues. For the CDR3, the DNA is TGTGCCAGCAGCCAAGAACTAGCGGGCGAGCAGTACTTC. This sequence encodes CASSQELAGEQYF.

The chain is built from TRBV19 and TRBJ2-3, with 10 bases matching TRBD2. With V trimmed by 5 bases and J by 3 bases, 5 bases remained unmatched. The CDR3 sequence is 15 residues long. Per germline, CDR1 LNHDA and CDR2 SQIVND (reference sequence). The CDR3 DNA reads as TGTGCCAGTAGTTTGCCGGGACTAGCGACAGATACGCAGTATTTT. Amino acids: CASSLPGLATDTQYF.

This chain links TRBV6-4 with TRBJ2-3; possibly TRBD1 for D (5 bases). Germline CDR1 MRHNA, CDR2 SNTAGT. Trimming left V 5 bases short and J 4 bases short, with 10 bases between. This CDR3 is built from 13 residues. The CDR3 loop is CASSNDRADTQYF. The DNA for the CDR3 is TGTGCCAGCAGTAATGACAGAGCAGATACGCAGTATTTT.

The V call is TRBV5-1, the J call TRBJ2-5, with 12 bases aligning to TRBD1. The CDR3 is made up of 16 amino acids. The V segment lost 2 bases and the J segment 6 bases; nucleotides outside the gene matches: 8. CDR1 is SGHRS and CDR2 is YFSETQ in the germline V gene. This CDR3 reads CASSFQGQGASKTQYF. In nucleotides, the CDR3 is TGCGCCAGCAGCTTCCAGGGACAGGGGGCTAGTAAGACCCAGTACTTC.

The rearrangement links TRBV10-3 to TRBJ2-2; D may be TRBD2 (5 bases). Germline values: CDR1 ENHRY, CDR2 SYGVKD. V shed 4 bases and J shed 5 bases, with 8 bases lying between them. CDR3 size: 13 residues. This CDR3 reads CAISGTGTGELFF. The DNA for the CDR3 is TGTGCCATCAGTGGGACTGGTACCGGGGAGCTGTTTTTT.

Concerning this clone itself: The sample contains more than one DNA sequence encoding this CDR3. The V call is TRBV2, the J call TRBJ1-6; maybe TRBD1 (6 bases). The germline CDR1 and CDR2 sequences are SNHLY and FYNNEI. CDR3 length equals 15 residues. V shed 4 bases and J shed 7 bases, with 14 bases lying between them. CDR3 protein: CASSVKQGRNSPLHF. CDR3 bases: TGTGCCAGCAGTGTTAAACAGGGAAGGAATTCACCCCTCCACTTT.